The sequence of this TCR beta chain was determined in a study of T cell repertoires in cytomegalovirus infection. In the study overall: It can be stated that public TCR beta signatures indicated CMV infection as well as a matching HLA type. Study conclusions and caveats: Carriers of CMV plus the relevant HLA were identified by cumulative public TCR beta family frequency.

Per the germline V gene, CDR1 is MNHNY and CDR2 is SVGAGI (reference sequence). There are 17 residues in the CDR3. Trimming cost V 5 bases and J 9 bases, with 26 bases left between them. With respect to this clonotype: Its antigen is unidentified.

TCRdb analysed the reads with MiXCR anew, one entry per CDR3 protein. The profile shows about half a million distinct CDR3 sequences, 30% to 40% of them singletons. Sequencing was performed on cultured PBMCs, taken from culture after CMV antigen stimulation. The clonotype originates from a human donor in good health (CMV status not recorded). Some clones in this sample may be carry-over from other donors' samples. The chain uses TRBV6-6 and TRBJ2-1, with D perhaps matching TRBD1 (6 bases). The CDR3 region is CASSRRKSGQPQSEQFF. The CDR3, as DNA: TGTGCCAGCAGTAGGCGGAAGTCGGGACAACCCCAATCTGAGCAGTTCTTC.